This passage covers 5 T cell receptor beta chains from one sample sequenced in a study of control samples from healthy donors and cancer patients. Some clones are missing from TCRdb's copy, which holds only in-frame ones; the method was immunoSEQ multiplex PCR. Of 100,000 to 150,000 clones listed, about 89% are singletons. Sample: blood. These receptors were taken from a man aged 60 to 75 in good health.

The V gene is TRBV7-2, the J gene TRBJ1-4; a weak D match, TRBD1 (5 bases). The CDR3 contains 15 residues. The V end lost 5 bases, the J end lost 5 bases, and 15 bases lay between the germline ends. Germline V gene lookup returns CDR1 SGHTA and CDR2 FQGNSA. The CDR3 region is CASSPLGHLNEKLFF. DNA of the CDR3: TGTGCCAGCAGCCCATTAGGACACTTGAATGAAAAACTGTTTTTT.

The J gene is TRBJ1-2, the V gene TRBV19; D gene ambiguous. This CDR3 is built from 14 residues. The ends were cut back, 1 base at V and 2 bases at J, with 8 bases in the middle. Germline values: CDR1 LNHDA, CDR2 SQIVND (reference sequence). The CDR3 DNA sequence: TGTGCCAGTAGTATAGCGAGCAGCAACTATGGCTACACCTTC. Encoded protein: CASSIASSNYGYTF.

The chain joins TRBV11-2 to TRBJ1-2; D might be TRBD1 (5 bases). V lost 4 bases to trimming and J lost 4 bases, with 13 bases between them. Germline V lookup: CDR1 SGHAT, CDR2 FQNNGV. CDR3 size: 14 residues. CDR3 nucleotide sequence: TGTGCCAGCAGCTGGGTTGACAGCTTCTATGGCTACACCTTC. It is translated as CASSWVDSFYGYTF.

The chain combines TRBV19 with TRBJ2-1; D perhaps matches TRBD1 (5 bases). The length of the CDR3 is 16 residues. V was pared by 0 bases and J by 9 bases, with 18 bases between. Germline CDR1 and CDR2: LNHDA and SQIVND (reference sequence). CDR3 protein: CASSIDPPGWQSEQFF. CDR3 DNA sequence: TGTGCCAGTAGTATAGATCCCCCAGGGTGGCAGTCTGAGCAGTTCTTC.

The V call is TRBV11-2, the J call TRBJ1-3; D may be TRBD1 (6 bases). Germline CDR1 is SGHAT and CDR2 is FQNNGV. The CDR3 extends over 17 amino acids. The germline V and J ends were trimmed by 2 bases and 0 bases, with 14 bases remaining between them. As DNA, the CDR3 is TGTGCCAGCAGCTTACGGGACAAAAGGCTCTCTGGAAACACCATATATTTT. Protein: CASSLRDKRLSGNTIYF.